One T cell receptor beta chain is described in this entry. MiXCR was run by TCRdb on the 5' RACE reads, yielding one entry per CDR3 protein. The table records 450,000 to 650,000 distinct CDR3 sequences, about a fifth of them present only once. The source of the sample is a study of T cells after yellow fever vaccination. Trimming shortened V by 3 bases and J by 7 bases, and 13 bases separated the two germline ends. The length of the CDR3 is 14 residues. Germline assignment: CDR1 MNHEY and CDR2 SMNVEV (reference sequence). The chain uses TRBV27 and TRBJ2-1; D perhaps matches TRBD2 (7 bases). This specimen was PBMCs, taken about 20 days after the first yellow fever vaccination. The receptor's source is a man in his late teens or twenties who received the YFV17D yellow fever vaccine. The CDR3 coding sequence is TGTGCCAGCAGTTTCTGGGGGCGGGGGAATGAGCAGTTCTTC. Translating gives CASSFWGRGNEQFF.